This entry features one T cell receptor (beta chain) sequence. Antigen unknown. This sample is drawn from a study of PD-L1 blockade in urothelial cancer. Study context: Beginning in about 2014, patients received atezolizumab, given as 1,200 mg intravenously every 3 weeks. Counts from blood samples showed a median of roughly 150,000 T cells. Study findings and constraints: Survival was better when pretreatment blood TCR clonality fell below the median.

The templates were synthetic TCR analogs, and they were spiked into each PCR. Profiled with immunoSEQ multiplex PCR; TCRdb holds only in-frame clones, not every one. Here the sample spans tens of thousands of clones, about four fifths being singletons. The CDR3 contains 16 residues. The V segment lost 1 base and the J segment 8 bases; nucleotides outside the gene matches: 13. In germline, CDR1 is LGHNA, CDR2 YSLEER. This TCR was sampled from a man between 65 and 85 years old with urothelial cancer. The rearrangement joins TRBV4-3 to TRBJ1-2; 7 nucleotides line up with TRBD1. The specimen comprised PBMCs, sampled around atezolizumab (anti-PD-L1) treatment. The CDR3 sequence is CASSQVGAGGEKGYTF. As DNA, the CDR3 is TGCGCCAGCAGCCAAGTCGGAGCAGGGGGTGAAAAAGGCTACACCTTC.